This entry features one T cell receptor beta chain sequence. The antigen it recognizes is unknown. Base qualities are not at hand, and no much larger clone is one base apart. At diagnosis, tumor, uninvolved tumor-adjacent lung and peripheral blood were collected and then preserved as a mix of FFPE and fresh-frozen material. For TCR repertoire profiling, blood samples were analyzed as peripheral blood mononuclear cells. According to the germline V gene, CDR1 reads SGHRS and CDR2 reads YFSETQ. CDR3 length: 16 amino acids, cysteine to phenylalanine. Only the CDR3 region is kept as DNA, spanning 48 bases read in frame from base 1. The germline ends are 20 bases apart after V is trimmed by 4 bases and J by 4 bases. The source of the sample is a study of T cells in localized non-small cell lung cancer (dated by TCRdb to 2020 to 2022). A note on the overall study: Comparing tumors with uninvolved tumor-adjacent lungs, the study looked at the T cell repertoires of approximately 250 patients with early-stage NSCLC. Of the NSCLC patients, 129 were male and 85 to 110 were female, and the mean age was approximately 66 years. All 240 or so NSCLC patients in the cohort were treatment-naive and had localized lung tumors that were resected. Paper-wide results and their limitations: Because multi-region sequencing of the tumors was not done, intratumor heterogeneity could not be ruled out. The highest T cell clonality was observed in uninvolved tumor-adjacent lung, where clonality exceeded that of tumor, suggesting that antigenic responses were more focused in uninvolved tumor-adjacent lung. Because the study design was exploratory, TCR variables were selected using unadjusted p-values without false-discovery rate correction. Longer overall survival was associated with higher T cell density in blood, whereas shorter survival was associated with higher clonality in adjacent lung. Of the top 100 tumor clones, a median of approximately 60 were detected in paired uninvolved adjacent lung; under 35 were also among that lung's top 100.

The immunoSEQ Assay was used to sequence TCR beta CDR3 regions from DNA. For the original study's pipeline: To compute T cell density, TCR beta template counts were normalized to usable DNA, which was estimated by amplifying housekeeping genes. Richness was estimated with the preseqR package, extrapolating to 400,000 templates for PBMC samples and 120,000 templates for tissue samples. Clonality was calculated as one minus Pielou's evenness. Tissue-enriched TCRs were identified through differential abundance testing performed on productive amino-acid clonotypes, with a minimum total count of 5 and an alpha of 0.1. The Jaccard Index and the Morisita Overlap Index were used to quantify repertoire overlap between compartments. GLIPH grouped TCR beta CDR3s together with public tetramer-defined viral CDR3s, and a viral motif had to include at least three viral sequences and show V-gene enrichment. TCRdb obtained this table from immuneACCESS and retained in-frame rearrangements with V and J assigned. These tables miss some clones; where compared with another copy, unresolved V genes account for less than half of the shortfall, and the remainder is unexplained. V and J calls and clone size follow that table, whereas D and trimming were derived from the DNA. The sample table lists some 37,000 clones, approximately 86% of them with a count of one. Of the sample, approximately 3.5% is held by the ten largest clones.

This TCR derives from a man between 18 and 49 years old with stage I lung adenocarcinoma. The rearrangement combines TRBV5-1 with TRBJ2-5; the D region possibly corresponds to TRBD2 (6 bases align). The sample here was peripheral blood, taken before any cancer treatment. At the DNA level, the sequence is TGCGCCAGCAGCCAAGGACTATCAGCCCTCTTAGAGACCCAGTACTTC. The resulting protein is CASSQGLSALLETQYF. Supplemented by the reference TRBV5-1 and TRBJ2-5 proteins around the CDR3, the complete variable domain is KAGVTQTPRYLIKTRGQQVTLSCSPISGHRSVSWYQQTPGQGLQFLFEYFSETQRNKGNFPGRFSGRQFSNSRSEMNVSTLELGDSALYLCASSQGLSALLETQYFGPGTRLLVL.